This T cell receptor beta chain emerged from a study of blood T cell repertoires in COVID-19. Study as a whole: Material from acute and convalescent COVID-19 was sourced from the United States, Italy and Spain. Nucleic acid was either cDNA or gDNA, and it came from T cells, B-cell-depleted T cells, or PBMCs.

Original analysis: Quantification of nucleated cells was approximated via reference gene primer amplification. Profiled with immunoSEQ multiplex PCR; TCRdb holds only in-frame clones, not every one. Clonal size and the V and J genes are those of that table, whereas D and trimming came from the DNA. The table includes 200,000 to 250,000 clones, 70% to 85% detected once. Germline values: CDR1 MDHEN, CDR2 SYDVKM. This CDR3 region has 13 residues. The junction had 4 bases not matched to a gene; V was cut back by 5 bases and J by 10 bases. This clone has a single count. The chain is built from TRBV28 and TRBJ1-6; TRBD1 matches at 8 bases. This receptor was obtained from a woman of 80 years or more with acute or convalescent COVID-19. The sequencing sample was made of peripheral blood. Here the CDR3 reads CASSGTGGSPLHF. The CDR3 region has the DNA TGTGCCAGCAGTGGAACAGGGGGGTCACCCCTCCACTTT.